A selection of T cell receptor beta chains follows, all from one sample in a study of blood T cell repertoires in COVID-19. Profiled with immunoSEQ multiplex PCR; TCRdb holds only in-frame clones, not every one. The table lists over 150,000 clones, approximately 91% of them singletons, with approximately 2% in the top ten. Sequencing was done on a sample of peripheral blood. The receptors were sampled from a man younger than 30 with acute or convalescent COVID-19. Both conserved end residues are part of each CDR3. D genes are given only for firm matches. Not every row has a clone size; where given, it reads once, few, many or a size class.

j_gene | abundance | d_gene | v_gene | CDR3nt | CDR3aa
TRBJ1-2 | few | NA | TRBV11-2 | TGTGCCAGCACCCATCTTACGTTGGAGGGCTACACCTTC | CASTHLTLEGYTF
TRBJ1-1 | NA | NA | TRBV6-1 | TGTGCCAGCAGTGAGCTCGTTGTTTTCAGCACTGAAGCTTTCTTT | CASSELVVFSTEAFF
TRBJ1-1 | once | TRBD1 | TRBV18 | TGTGCCAGCTCACCGTTGACAGGGATGAACACTGAAGCTTTCTTT | CASSPLTGMNTEAFF
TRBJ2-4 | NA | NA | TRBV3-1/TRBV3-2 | TGTGCCAGCAGCCAAGATGCGGGACCGGGGCCCAAAAACATTCAGTACTTC | CASSQDAGPGPKNIQYF
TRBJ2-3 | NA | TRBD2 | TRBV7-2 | TGTGCCAGCAGCCTCCTAGCGGGAGGCACAGATACGCAGTATTTT | CASSLLAGGTDTQYF
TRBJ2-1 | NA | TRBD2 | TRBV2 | TGTGCCAGCAGTGAAATGGGAGTTAGCGGGCGTTTCAATGAGCAGTTCTTC | CASSEMGVSGRFNEQFF
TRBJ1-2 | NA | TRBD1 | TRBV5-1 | TGCGCCAGCAGCCACGGACAGGGAGCTACCCGTAACTATGGCTACACCTTC | CASSHGQGATRNYGYTF
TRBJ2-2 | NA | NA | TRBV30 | TGTGCCTGGAGTCCCCTATCCACCGGGGAGCTGTTTTTT | CAWSPLSTGELFF
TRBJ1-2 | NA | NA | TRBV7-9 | TGTGCCAGCAGCCTCCAGGGGTTTGGCTATGGCTACACCTTC | CASSLQGFGYGYTF
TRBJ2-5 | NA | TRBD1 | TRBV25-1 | TGTGCCAGCAGTGACGCCGGGACAGGGGGATCGGAGACCCAGTACTTC | CASSDAGTGGSETQYF
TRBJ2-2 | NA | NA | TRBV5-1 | TGCGCTACAGGGAAAGCGAACACCGGGGAGCTGTTTTTT | CATGKANTGELFF
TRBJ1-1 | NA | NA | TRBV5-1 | TGCGCCAGCAGCTTGGGGGGACTCTTGAACACTGAAGCTTTCTTT | CASSLGGLLNTEAFF
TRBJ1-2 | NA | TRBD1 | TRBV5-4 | TGTGCCAGCAGCACCGGGACAGGGATGGGAACGGGTGGCTACACCTTC | CASSTGTGMGTGGYTF
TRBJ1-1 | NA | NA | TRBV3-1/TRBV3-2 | TGTGCCAGCAGCCAAGTTTCAGGGAGGTCCATGAACACTGAAGCTTTCTTT | CASSQVSGRSMNTEAFF
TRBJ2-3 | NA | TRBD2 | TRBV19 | TGTGCCAGTAGTACCCGGCGGGAGGGCACAGATACGCAGTATTTT | CASSTRREGTDTQYF
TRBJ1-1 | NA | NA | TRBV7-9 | TGTGCCAGCAGCCCGAGGGACAACCCAACCATGAACACTGAAGCTTTCTTT | CASSPRDNPTMNTEAFF
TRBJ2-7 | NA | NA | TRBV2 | TGTGCCAGCAGTGATGGGGCCTCCTACGAGCAGTACTTC | CASSDGASYEQYF
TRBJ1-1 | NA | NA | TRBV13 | TGTGCCAGCAGCCAGGAGGGGACCCCCATGAACACTGAAGCTTTCTTT | CASSQEGTPMNTEAFF
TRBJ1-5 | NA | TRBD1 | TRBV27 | TGTGCCAGCAGTTTTTCGGGACAGGGGGACGCGGCCCAGCATTTT | CASSFSGQGDAAQHF
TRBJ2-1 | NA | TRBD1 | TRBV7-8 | TGTGCCAGCGGAATCTTAGACAGGGGGAATGAGCAGTTCTTC | CASGILDRGNEQFF
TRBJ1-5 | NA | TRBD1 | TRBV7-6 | TGTGCCAGCAGCATGGGACAGGCCCCTAGCAATCAGCCCCAGCATTTT | CASSMGQAPSNQPQHF
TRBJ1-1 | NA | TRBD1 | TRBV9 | TGTGCCAGCAGCGTAGGAGGGACAGCGAACACTGAAGCTTTCTTT | CASSVGGTANTEAFF
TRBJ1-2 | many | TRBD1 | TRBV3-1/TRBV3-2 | TGTGCCAGCAGCCCAGCCCGACAGGGTTGGGGTGGCTACACCTTC | CASSPARQGWGGYTF
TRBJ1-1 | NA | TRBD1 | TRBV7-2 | TGTGCCAGCAGCTTAGTGGGGCAGGGGGCTGAAGCTTTCTTT | CASSLVGQGAEAFF
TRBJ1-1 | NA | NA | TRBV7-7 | TGTGCCAGCAGCAAGGACAGGAACACTGAAGCTTTCTTT | CASSKDRNTEAFF
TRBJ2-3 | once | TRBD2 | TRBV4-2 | TGTGCCAGCAGCTTACAGACTAGCGGCACAGATACGCAGTATTTT | CASSLQTSGTDTQYF
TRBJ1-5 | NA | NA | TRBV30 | TGTGCCTGGAGTGAAAGACAACTCAATCAGCCCCAGCATTTT | CAWSERQLNQPQHF
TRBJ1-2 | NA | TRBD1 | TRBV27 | TGTGCCAGCAGTGGGGGCTGGGACAGGGCTAACTATGGCTACACCTTC | CASSGGWDRANYGYTF
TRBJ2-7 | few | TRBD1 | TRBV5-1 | TGCGCCAGCAGCTTGGCGTCCCAGGGGACAGCCTACGAGCAGTACTTC | CASSLASQGTAYEQYF
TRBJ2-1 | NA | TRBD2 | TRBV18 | TGTGCCAGCTCACCAAGAAGGGAGGGCGACAATGAGCAGTTCTTC | CASSPRREGDNEQFF
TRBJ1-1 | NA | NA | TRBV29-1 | TGCAGCGTTGCCCAACTCTGGGGGGGCATGAACACTGAAGCTTTCTTT | CSVAQLWGGMNTEAFF
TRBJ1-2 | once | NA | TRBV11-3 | TGTGCCAGCAGACCGAGAATGGCAGGGTATGGCTACACCTTC | CASRPRMAGYGYTF
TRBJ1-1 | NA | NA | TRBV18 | TGTGCCAGCTCAGTAAAACAGGGAACCACTGAAGCTTTCTTT | CASSVKQGTTEAFF
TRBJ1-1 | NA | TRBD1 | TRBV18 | TGTGCCAGCTCACCCGGGACAGTTTTTCGGAACACTGAAGCTTTCTTT | CASSPGTVFRNTEAFF
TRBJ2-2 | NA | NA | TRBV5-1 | TGCGCCAGCAGCTTGGACGGGTCGGTAATAGCCGGGGAGCTGTTTTTT | CASSLDGSVIAGELFF
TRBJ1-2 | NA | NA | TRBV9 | TGTGCCAGCAGCTCGCACAGGGAAGGCTATGGCTACACCTTC | CASSSHREGYGYTF
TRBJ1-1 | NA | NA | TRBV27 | TGTGCCAGCAGTTCATGGAGGGAAATGGGGCAGAACACTGAAGCTTTCTTT | CASSSWREMGQNTEAFF
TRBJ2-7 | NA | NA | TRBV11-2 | TGTGCCAGCAGCTTAGCTCTGAGCTCCTACGAGCAGTACTTC | CASSLALSSYEQYF
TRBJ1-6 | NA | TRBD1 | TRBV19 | TGTGCCAGTAGTATATACCGGGACAGTAATTCACCCCTCCACTTT | CASSIYRDSNSPLHF
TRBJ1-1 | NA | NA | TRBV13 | TGTGCCAGCAGCTTAGCTTCCAGTTTGAACACTGAAGCTTTCTTT | CASSLASSLNTEAFF
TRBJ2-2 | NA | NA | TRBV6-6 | TGTGCCAGCAGTTCGAGGGCAGTGGAGAACACCGGGGAGCTGTTTTTT | CASSSRAVENTGELFF
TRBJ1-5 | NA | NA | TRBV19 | TGTGCCAGTCACGTATCGGGACAGCCCCAGCATTTT | CASHVSGQPQHF
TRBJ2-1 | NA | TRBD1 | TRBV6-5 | TGTGCCAGCAACAGGGGGCAGGCCTCCGAGCAGTTCTTC | CASNRGQASEQFF
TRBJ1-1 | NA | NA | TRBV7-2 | TGTGCCAGCAGCTGGAGGGGCGGCACTGAAGCTTTCTTT | CASSWRGGTEAFF
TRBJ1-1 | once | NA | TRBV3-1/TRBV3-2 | TGTGCCAGCAGCCAAGATGGGCCAATGAACACTGAAGCTTTCTTT | CASSQDGPMNTEAFF
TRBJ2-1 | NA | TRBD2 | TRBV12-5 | TGTGCTAGTGGTTTGGTGGGGGACTACATGACCAATGAGCAGTTCTTC | CASGLVGDYMTNEQFF
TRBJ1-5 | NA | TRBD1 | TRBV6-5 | TGTGCCAGCAGTTTGGACAGGGTGGATCAGCCCCAGCATTTT | CASSLDRVDQPQHF
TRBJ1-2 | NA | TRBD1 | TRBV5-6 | TGTGCCAGCAGCGCCCGGGACAGGGGGAACTATGGCTACACCTTC | CASSARDRGNYGYTF
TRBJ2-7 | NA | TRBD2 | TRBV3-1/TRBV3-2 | TGTGCCAGCAGCGCGAGGGCCCCAAGGGCTAGCGGCTCCTACGAGCAGTACTTC | CASSARAPRASGSYEQYF
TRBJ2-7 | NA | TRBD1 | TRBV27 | TGTGCCAGCAGCCGAACAGGGGGAATCTACGAGCAGTACTTC | CASSRTGGIYEQYF
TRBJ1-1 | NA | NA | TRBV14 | TGTGCCAGCAGCCAAGATCGTCTAGGGAGGGGGGGGACTGAAGCTTTCTTT | CASSQDRLGRGGTEAFF
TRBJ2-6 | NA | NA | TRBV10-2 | TGCGCCAGCAGCGCCGGCTGGGGACAAAGCTCTGGGGCCAACGTCCTGACTTTC | CASSAGWGQSSGANVLTF
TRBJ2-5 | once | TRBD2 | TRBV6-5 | TGTGCCAGCAGTTACTTCGCCGGGGGGAGTGAGACCCAGTACTTC | CASSYFAGGSETQYF
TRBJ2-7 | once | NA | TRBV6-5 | TGTGCCAGCAGGGAGACGACAGTGTCCTACGAGCAGTACTTC | CASRETTVSYEQYF